This record concerns one T cell receptor (beta chain) sequence. This record comes from a study of Ad26.COV2.S vaccination and SARS-CoV-2 variants. About the study: Participant was drawn from the COV1001 Ad26.COV2.S trial arm. Intramuscular Ad26.COV2.S at 5x10^10 or 1x10^11 viral particles.

The germline CDR1 and CDR2 sequences are MRHNA and SNTAGT. J gave up 8 bases and V 6 bases, and 10 bases lay outside the gene matches. The CDR3 spans 15 residues. TCRdb keeps only in-frame clones here, not all; method: immunoSEQ multiplex PCR. The sample shows 300,000 to 400,000 clones, just over 85% of them seen only once. Stated treatment: roughly 20 received Ad26.COV2.S at low or high dose, single or two shots; several received placebo; per-sample allocation not given. Samples analyzed were those drawn on day 63 after the first vaccine or placebo injection. Boston provided a donor who was an adult aged 18-55 years. The administered vaccine (an Ad26 vector) expressed Wuhan-strain SARS-CoV-2 spike.

Specimen: peripheral blood, collected in a trial of Ad26.COV2.S vaccine versus placebo. This clonotype originated in a person aged 18-65 years who received the Ad26.COV2.S COVID-19 vaccine or a placebo. The chain couples TRBV6-4 to TRBJ1-2, with 12 bases that match TRBD1. The CDR3 DNA reads as TGTGCCAGCAGAAAGGGACAGGGGGCGTCGGAGGGCTACACCTTC. Residues: CASRKGQGASEGYTF.